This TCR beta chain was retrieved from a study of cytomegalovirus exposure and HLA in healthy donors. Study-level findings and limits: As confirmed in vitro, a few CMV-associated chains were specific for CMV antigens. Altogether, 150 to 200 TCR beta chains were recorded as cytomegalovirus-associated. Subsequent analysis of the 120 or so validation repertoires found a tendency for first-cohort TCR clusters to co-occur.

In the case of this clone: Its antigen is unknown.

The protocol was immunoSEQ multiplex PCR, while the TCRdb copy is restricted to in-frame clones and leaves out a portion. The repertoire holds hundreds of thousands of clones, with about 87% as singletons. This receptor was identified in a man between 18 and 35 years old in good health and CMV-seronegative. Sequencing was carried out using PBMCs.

The CDR3 DNA follows: TGCGCCAGCAGCCAAGGCCCTTACTCGACAGGGGGCGAGCAGTACTTC. Translated: CASSQGPYSTGGEQYF. V usage is TRBV4-1 and J usage is TRBJ2-7, with 9 bases aligning to TRBD1. V trimming: 1 base; J trimming: 6 bases; junction bases outside the gene matches: 10. Germline assignment: CDR1 MGHRA and CDR2 YSYEKL. The CDR3 has 16 residues.